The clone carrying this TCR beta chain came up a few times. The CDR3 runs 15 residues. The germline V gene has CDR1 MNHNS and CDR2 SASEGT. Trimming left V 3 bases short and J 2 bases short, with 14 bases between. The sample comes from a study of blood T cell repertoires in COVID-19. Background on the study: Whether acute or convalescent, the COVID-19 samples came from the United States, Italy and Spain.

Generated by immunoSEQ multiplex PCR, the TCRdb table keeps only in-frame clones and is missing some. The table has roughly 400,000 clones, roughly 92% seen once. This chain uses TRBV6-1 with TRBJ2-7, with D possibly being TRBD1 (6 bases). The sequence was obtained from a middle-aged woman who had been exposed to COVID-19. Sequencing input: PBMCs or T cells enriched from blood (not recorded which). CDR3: CASSEGPGHPYEQYF. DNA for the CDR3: TGTGCCAGCAGTGAGGGACCGGGACATCCCTACGAGCAGTACTTC.